This note documents a single T cell receptor beta chain sequence. These data belong to a study of T cell changes during pregnancy in multiple sclerosis. This CDR3 is built from 17 residues. Germline loops: CDR1 SGHTA, CDR2 FQGTGA. The germline V and J ends were trimmed by 4 bases and 1 base, with 17 bases remaining between them. Only in-frame clones appear in the TCRdb table, and some are missing; sequencing was by immunoSEQ multiplex PCR. Altogether about 29,000 clones are present, around nine tenths being singletons, with the ten largest covering about 6.8%. The sequenced sample was CD8+ T cells from peripheral blood mononuclear cells, obtained after pregnancy. The rearrangement uses TRBV7-3 and TRBJ2-1; D may be TRBD2 (6 bases). This receptor was identified in a female donor with multiple sclerosis, enrolled in a pregnancy study. For the CDR3, the DNA is TGTGCCAGCAGCTGGTCCGGGGGAGCGGATTCCTACAATGAGCAGTTCTTC. Its protein product is CASSWSGGADSYNEQFF.